This T cell receptor beta chain was recorded in a study of shared clonotypes between healthy human individuals. On the study more broadly: The donor group consisted of two women and three men, aged 18 to 49. General observations from the study: At large depth, rarefaction still showed sorted-subset sequencing to be incomplete. Naive subsets generally had larger estimated richness than memory subsets. Non-shared clonotypes were found to have lower generation probabilities than the clonotypes that were shared by all four of the sorted-subset donors.

Positively selected for CCR7, the CD45RO-negative cells used as naive CD8 cells excluded terminally differentiated effector memory CD45RA+ cells. This CDR3 is built from 13 residues. Trimming took 6 bases from V and 12 from J; bases not matched to a gene: 13. Germline loops: CDR1 SNHLY, CDR2 FYNNEI. The assay was immunoSEQ multiplex PCR, and TCRdb's table has in-frame clones only and misses some. The sample has over 800,000 clones; 92% are singletons. Of note for this clone: What it recognizes is unknown.

Specimen: naive CD8+ T cells sorted from blood. The V and J genes are TRBV2 and TRBJ2-7, with 8 positions matching TRBD2. The receptor was derived from a man aged 25-40 years in good health. Here the CDR3 DNA reads TGTGCCAGCAGACTTGAATCGGGAGGGCCGGGGTACTTC. It translates to CASRLESGGPGYF.